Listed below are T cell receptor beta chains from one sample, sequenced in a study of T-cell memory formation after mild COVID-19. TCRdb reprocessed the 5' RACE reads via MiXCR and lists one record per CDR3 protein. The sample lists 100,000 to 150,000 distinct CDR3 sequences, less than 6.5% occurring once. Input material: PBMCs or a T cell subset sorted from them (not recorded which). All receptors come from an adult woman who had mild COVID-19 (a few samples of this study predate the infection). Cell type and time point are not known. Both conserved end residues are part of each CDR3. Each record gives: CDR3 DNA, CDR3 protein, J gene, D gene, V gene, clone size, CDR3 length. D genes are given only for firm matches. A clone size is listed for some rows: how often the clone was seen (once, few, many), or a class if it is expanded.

TGTGCCAGCAGTGAAGCCTCCTCTAGCCCGAGTCGCGCAGATACGCAGTATTTT CASSEASSSPSRADTQYF TRBJ2-3 NA TRBV2 NA 18
TGTGCCAGCAGGCTACTAGCGGGGGCTGGGTTCTTC CASRLLAGAGFF TRBJ2-1 TRBD2 TRBV2 few 12
TGCAGCGTTGGGGCGGGACTAGGCACAGATACGCAGTATTTT CSVGAGLGTDTQYF TRBJ2-3 TRBD2 TRBV29-1 many 14
TGTGCCAGCAGTGACTCAGCGGCGGGACCCACAGATACGCAGTATTTT CASSDSAAGPTDTQYF TRBJ2-3 NA TRBV6-4 NA 16
TGTGCCAGCAGTTTAGGGGGGGTCGCGGGCATGGATACGCAGTATTTT CASSLGGVAGMDTQYF TRBJ2-3 NA TRBV12-3/TRBV12-4 NA 16
TGTGCCAGCAGTAACTCGGGACTCTACAATGAGCAGTTCTTC CASSNSGLYNEQFF TRBJ2-1 NA TRBV12-3/TRBV12-4 few 14
TGCAGTGCTAGGGCACCTCCAGGGGAGACCCAGTACTTC CSARAPPGETQYF TRBJ2-5 NA TRBV20-1 many 13
TGTGCCAGCAGCTTTACAGTATCCTACAATGAGCAGTTCTTC CASSFTVSYNEQFF TRBJ2-1 NA TRBV7-9 NA 14
TGTGCCAGCAGCTTAGTCTCAGGGCCCACTGAAGCTTTCTTT CASSLVSGPTEAFF TRBJ1-1 NA TRBV7-9 many 14
TGTGCCAGCAGCTCACCCCAGGGGAGGGGATCTAGCACAGATACGCAGTATTTT CASSSPQGRGSSTDTQYF TRBJ2-3 NA TRBV7-2 few 18
TGCAGTGCTAGTCCGCCTTTTGACAGGGGACATGGCTACACCTTC CSASPPFDRGHGYTF TRBJ1-2 TRBD1 TRBV20-1 many 15
TGTGCCAGCAGGCTCACAGGGGGAACGAACACCGGGGAGCTGTTTTTT CASRLTGGTNTGELFF TRBJ2-2 TRBD1 TRBV27 many 16
TGTGCCAGCAGCGTAGCGGGCGGGGCCTCCTACGAGCAGTACTTC CASSVAGGASYEQYF TRBJ2-7 NA TRBV9 few 15
TGTGCCACCAGCAGGGAAGGACTGGGGACCGGGGAGCTGTTTTTT CATSREGLGTGELFF TRBJ2-2 NA TRBV15 few 15
TGTGCCAGCAGCTTGTTGGACGAGCAGTACTTC CASSLLDEQYF TRBJ2-7 NA TRBV5-6 many 11
TGTGCCAGCAGTTCATTGGGCGGCTACACCTTC CASSSLGGYTF TRBJ1-2 NA TRBV12-3/TRBV12-4 few 11
TGTGCCAGCAGTTACGGTGGACCCGGGAGGGCCGACGACGAGCAGTACTTC CASSYGGPGRADDEQYF TRBJ2-7 TRBD2 TRBV6-5 NA 17
TGCGCCAGCAGCCCCGGCCAAGGGGGCGGGGAGACCCAGTACTTC CASSPGQGGGETQYF TRBJ2-5 TRBD1 TRBV5-1 many 15
TGTGCCAGCAATGCAATGGGACACTCCGGGACTCCGTACTTC CASNAMGHSGTPYF TRBJ2-7 NA TRBV6-1 many 14
TGTGCCAGCTCACTGACTATCCGAGATACGCAGTATTTT CASSLTIRDTQYF TRBJ2-3 NA TRBV18 few 13
TGTGCCAGCAGTCCCTCTGGGGGTAGGATTTACGAGCAGTACTTC CASSPSGGRIYEQYF TRBJ2-7 NA TRBV6-5 many 15
TGCGCCAGCGGGGACATTTCGGCAGGGGATACGCAGTATTTT CASGDISAGDTQYF TRBJ2-3 NA TRBV5-1 few 14
TGTGCCAGCAGTTCCGGGACTAGCAATGAGCAGTTCTTC CASSSGTSNEQFF TRBJ2-1 TRBD2 TRBV6-1 few 13
TGTGCCAGCACCAGAGGAGCCTCTGGAAACACCATATATTTT CASTRGASGNTIYF TRBJ1-3 NA TRBV7-8 NA 14
TGTGCCAGCAGCTTCGGACAGGCGTCCACCGGGGAGCTGTTTTTT CASSFGQASTGELFF TRBJ2-2 TRBD1 TRBV7-2 few 15
TGCGCCAGCAGCTTTCTAATAGACTACGAGCAGTACTTC CASSFLIDYEQYF TRBJ2-7 NA TRBV5-1 many 13
TGCAGTGCTCTGAAGGTCTCAGGGGGCCATGGCTACACCTTC CSALKVSGGHGYTF TRBJ1-2 TRBD1 TRBV20-1 NA 14
TGTGCCAGCAGCGTAGACAATTATCGTAATTCACCCCTCCACTTT CASSVDNYRNSPLHF TRBJ1-6 NA TRBV9 few 15
TGCGCCAGCAGCACTAGCGGGAACACCGGGGAGCTGTTTTTT CASSTSGNTGELFF TRBJ2-2 TRBD2 TRBV5-1 NA 14
TGTGCCAGCAGCGTACGGGACCAAGAGACCCAGTACTTC CASSVRDQETQYF TRBJ2-5 NA TRBV5-6 few 13
TGTGCCAGCAGTAAACGGACAGCCGCAGGGGAGACCCAGTACTTC CASSKRTAAGETQYF TRBJ2-5 NA TRBV2 NA 15
TGTGCCAGCTCACCCTTTCGGGCAGACAATCAGCCCCAGCATTTT CASSPFRADNQPQHF TRBJ1-5 NA TRBV18 few 15
TGCAGTGCTAGAGGTGACAGGGGGCAATGGGAGACCCAGTACTTC CSARGDRGQWETQYF TRBJ2-5 TRBD1 TRBV20-1 many 15
TGTGCCAGCAGCTCCACCGACAAACAATCAGGAGTTTTCTTT CASSSTDKQSGVFF TRBJ1-1 NA TRBV11-1 NA 14
TGTGCCTGGAGGTTGGGACAGGGGCCCCCAATGGGCACTGAAGCTTTCTTT CAWRLGQGPPMGTEAFF TRBJ1-1 TRBD1 TRBV30 many 17
TGTGCCAGCAGCCCGGACAGAATAAATGAGCAGTTCTTC CASSPDRINEQFF TRBJ2-1 NA TRBV7-2 many 13
TGTGCCACCTCGGTCGACGGGGGGCATGGGGGTGAGCAGTTCTTC CATSVDGGHGGEQFF TRBJ2-1 NA TRBV6-4 few 15
TGTGCCATCAGCAGAGAGGGCTCGAACACCGGGGAGCTGTTTTTT CAISREGSNTGELFF TRBJ2-2 NA TRBV10-3 NA 15
TGCGCCAGCAGCTTCCCTGACCGTGAAGATACGCAGTATTTT CASSFPDREDTQYF TRBJ2-3 NA TRBV5-1 NA 14
TGCAGCGCAATGGGGGGCGGGAACACTGAAGCTTTCTTT CSAMGGGNTEAFF TRBJ1-1 NA TRBV29-1 many 13
TGTGCCAGCAGAGAGAGCGGGAGCGGTCTGTACGAGCAGTACTTC CASRESGSGLYEQYF TRBJ2-7 TRBD2 TRBV25-1 many 15
TGTGCCAGCAGCGCCTCCCTGACTAGCGTATCGGATACGCAGTATTTT CASSASLTSVSDTQYF TRBJ2-3 TRBD2 TRBV11-3 many 16
TGTGCCAGCAGCACTGACGTAACCATATATTTT CASSTDVTIYF TRBJ1-3 NA TRBV12-3/TRBV12-4 NA 11
TGCAGCGGGACTAGCGGGGCCTCTCAGTACTTC CSGTSGASQYF TRBJ2-5 TRBD2 TRBV29-1 many 11
TGTGCCACCAGTGACCGAATGAGGGATGAGCAGTTCTTC CATSDRMRDEQFF TRBJ2-1 NA TRBV24-1 NA 13
TGTGCCAGCAGTTCTTGGGACAGGCAAGATACGCAGTATTTT CASSSWDRQDTQYF TRBJ2-3 TRBD1 TRBV6-5 few 14
TGTGCCAGCACCATCGGACCCTATAGCAATCAGCCCCAGCATTTT CASTIGPYSNQPQHF TRBJ1-5 NA TRBV6-2/TRBV6-3 few 15
TGTGCCAGCAGTCAAGCCGGTACGGAGCTTAATGAAAAACTGTTTTTT CASSQAGTELNEKLFF TRBJ1-4 NA TRBV4-2 few 16
TGTGCCAGCAGTGACCGGGACGGGTACAATGAGCAGTTCTTC CASSDRDGYNEQFF TRBJ2-1 NA TRBV6-5 NA 14
TGTGCCAGCAGCGTAGATCCGGGACAATACAATGAGCAGTTCTTC CASSVDPGQYNEQFF TRBJ2-1 NA TRBV9 many 15
TGCAGCTCGGTAGCGGGAGGGCCGACCCCTCCCCAGTTCTTC CSSVAGGPTPPQFF TRBJ2-1 TRBD2 TRBV29-1 NA 14
TGCGCCAGCAGCCAAGTCTTGGACAGGAGCTCTGGAAACACCATATATTTT CASSQVLDRSSGNTIYF TRBJ1-3 TRBD1 TRBV4-1 NA 17
TGTGCCAGCACCCAAAGGCACAGGAATGGCTACAATGAGCAGTTCTTC CASTQRHRNGYNEQFF TRBJ2-1 NA TRBV6-5 NA 16